The source of this T cell receptor beta chain is a study of T cells in Graves' hyperthyroidism and ophthalmopathy. The CDR3 runs 14 residues. CDR1 and CDR2 (germline): KGHSH, LQKENI. V lost 4 bases and J lost 11, with 15 bases in between. Amplified TCR beta CDR3 regions came from RNA transcripts. The HTBI primer set was used in a first-round RT-PCR of the TCR CDR3. Via MiXCR, TCRdb re-called the multiplex PCR reads, giving one row per CDR3 protein. In the table there are approximately 300,000 distinct CDR3 sequences, 15% to 20% of which are singletons. This clonotype was counted ten times or more. This chain uses TRBV18 with TRBJ1-6; D remains ambiguous. Sequencing input: blood. The clonotype comes from a woman aged 55-75 years with Graves' ophthalmopathy. CDR3: CASSLNKESPPLHF. The DNA of the CDR3 is TGTGCCAGCTCACTGAATAAGGAAAGTCCACCCCTCCACTTT.